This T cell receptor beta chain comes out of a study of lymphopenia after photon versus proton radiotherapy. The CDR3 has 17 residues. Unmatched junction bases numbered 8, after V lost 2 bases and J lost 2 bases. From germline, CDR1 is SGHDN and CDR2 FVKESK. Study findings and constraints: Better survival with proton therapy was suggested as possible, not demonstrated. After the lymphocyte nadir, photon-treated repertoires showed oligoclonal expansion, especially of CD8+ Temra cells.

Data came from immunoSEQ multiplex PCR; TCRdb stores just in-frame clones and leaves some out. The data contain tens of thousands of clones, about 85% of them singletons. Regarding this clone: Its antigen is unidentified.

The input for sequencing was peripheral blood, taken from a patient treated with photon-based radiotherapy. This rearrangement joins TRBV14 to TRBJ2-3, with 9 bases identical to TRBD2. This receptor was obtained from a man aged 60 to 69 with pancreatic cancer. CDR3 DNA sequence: TGTGCCAGCAGCCAATCGTCTCTAGCGGGACCCACAGATACGCAGTATTTT. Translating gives CASSQSSLAGPTDTQYF.